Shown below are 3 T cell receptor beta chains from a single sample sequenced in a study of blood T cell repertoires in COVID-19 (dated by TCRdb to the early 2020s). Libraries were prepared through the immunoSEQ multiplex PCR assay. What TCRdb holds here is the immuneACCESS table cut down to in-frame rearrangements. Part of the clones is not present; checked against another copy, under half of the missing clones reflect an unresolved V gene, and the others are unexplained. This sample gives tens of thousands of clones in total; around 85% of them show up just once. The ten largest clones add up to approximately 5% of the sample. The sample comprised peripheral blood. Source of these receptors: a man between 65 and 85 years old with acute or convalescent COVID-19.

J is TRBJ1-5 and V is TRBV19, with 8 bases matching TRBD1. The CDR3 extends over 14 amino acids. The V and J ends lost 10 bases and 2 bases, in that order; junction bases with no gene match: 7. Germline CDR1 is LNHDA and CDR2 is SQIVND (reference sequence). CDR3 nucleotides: TGTGCCACCTCTGACAGGGGAGGCAATCAGCCCCAGCATTTT. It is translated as CATSDRGGNQPQHF.

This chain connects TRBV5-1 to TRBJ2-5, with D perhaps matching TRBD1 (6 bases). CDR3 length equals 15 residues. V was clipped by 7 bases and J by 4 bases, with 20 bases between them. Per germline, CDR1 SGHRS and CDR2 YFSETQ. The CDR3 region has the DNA TGCGCCAGCGGACCAACCGACAGGTTGGGAGAGACCCAGTACTTC. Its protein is CASGPTDRLGETQYF. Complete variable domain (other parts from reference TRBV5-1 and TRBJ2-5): KAGVTQTPRYLIKTRGQQVTLSCSPISGHRSVSWYQQTPGQGLQFLFEYFSETQRNKGNFPGRFSGRQFSNSRSEMNVSTLELGDSALYLCASGPTDRLGETQYFGPGTRLLVL.

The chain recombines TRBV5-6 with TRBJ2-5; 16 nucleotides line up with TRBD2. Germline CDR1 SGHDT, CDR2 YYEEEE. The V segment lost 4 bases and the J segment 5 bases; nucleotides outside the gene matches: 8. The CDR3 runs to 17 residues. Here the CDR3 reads CASSEGTSGGVGETQYF. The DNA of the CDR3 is TGTGCCAGCAGCGAAGGGACTAGCGGGGGGGTTGGTGAGACCCAGTACTTC.